The T cell receptor (beta chain) under discussion was sequenced for a study of T cell responses to AZD1222 COVID-19 vaccine. Clones were sequenced by immunoSEQ multiplex PCR, and TCRdb holds only the in-frame ones, with some missing. Of roughly 120,000 clones in the sample, 80% to 90% are singletons; the top ten hold around 7.7%. The starting material was peripheral blood, obtained on day 0 of AZD1222 vaccination. The receptor was isolated from an adult in good health.

DNA for the CDR3: TGTGCCAGCAGTGATGCGGTGCGGGGGTCGGACACCTTC. Amino acid sequence: CASSDAVRGSDTF. The rearrangement joins TRBV6-1 to TRBJ1-2, with D possibly TRBD1 on 5 matching bases. The CDR3 has 13 amino acids. Between the trimmed V and J ends, which lost 3 bases and 12 bases, there was a span of 17 bases. CDR1 is MNHNS and CDR2 is SASEGT in the germline V gene.